One sample yielded the 11 T cell receptor beta chains listed below, sequenced in a study of blood T cell repertoires in COVID-19. TCRdb's copy holds only in-frame clones and misses some; the assay was immunoSEQ multiplex PCR. The data show 170,000 or so clones, roughly nine tenths seen once. Sequencing was done on a sample of peripheral blood. The source is a man younger than 35 who had recovered from COVID-19.

This clone came up once. The rearrangement joins TRBV4-3 to TRBJ2-3; D is undetermined. The CDR3 contains 14 residues. Germline CDR1 reads LGHNA; CDR2 reads YSLEER. V lost 1 base and J lost 6, with 11 bases in between. The CDR3 bases are TGCGCCAGCAGCCAAGGATCAGATCTCGATACGCAGTATTTT. Translation: CASSQGSDLDTQYF.

The gene calls are TRBV4-1 and TRBJ2-3; 8 nucleotides match TRBD1. This CDR3 is 15 amino acids long. The V gene's germline CDR1 is MGHRA and CDR2 YSYEKL. J lost 5 bases, V lost 4 bases, and 8 bases had no gene match. The CDR3 coding sequence is TGCGCCAGCAGCCCACGGACAGGGTCGGGAGATACGCAGTATTTT. This codes for CASSPRTGSGDTQYF.

The rearrangement links TRBV25-1 to TRBJ2-1; 7 positions agree with TRBD1. The CDR3 extends over 18 amino acids. Germline V CDR1 and CDR2: MGHDK, SYGVNS. Trimming cost V 6 bases and J 2 bases; bases outside gene matches: 16. CDR3 amino acids: CASSDVTGRVNTYNEQFF. CDR3 nucleotides: TGTGCCAGCAGCGACGTGACAGGGAGAGTAAATACCTACAATGAGCAGTTCTTC.

The V and J genes are TRBV5-4 and TRBJ2-4; 8 bases map to TRBD2. This CDR3 contains 15 residues. V shed 10 bases, J shed 9 bases, and the junction held 18 bases outside the gene matches. Germline V gives CDR1 SGHNT, CDR2 YYREEE (reference sequence). Here the CDR3 reads CACTGGRQTQGIQYF. The CDR3 coding sequence is TGTGCCTGCACGGGGGGGAGGCAGACCCAAGGCATTCAGTACTTC.

As DNA, the CDR3 is TGTGCCAGCACCCGAGGGACAGTAAATAATTCACCCCTCCACTTT. It codes for CASTRGTVNNSPLHF. The V gene is TRBV6-5, the J gene TRBJ1-6; 7 positions match TRBD1. The germline CDR1 and CDR2 sequences are MNHEY and SVGAGI. CDR3 length: 15 residues. J gave up 5 bases and V 7 bases, and 8 bases lay outside the gene matches.

The gene calls are TRBV7-2 and TRBJ2-5; 8 positions match TRBD2. V trimming: 7 bases; J trimming: 5 bases; junction bases outside the gene matches: 18. From germline, CDR1 is SGHTA and CDR2 FQGNSA. The length of the CDR3 is 17 residues. The CDR3 DNA reads TGTGCCAGCACCCCTAGTTCGGGAGGGTTAGGTACTGAGACCCAGTACTTC. Its protein is CASTPSSGGLGTETQYF.

The rearrangement links TRBV28 to TRBJ2-7; D possibly corresponds to TRBD2 (6 bases). Germline V gives CDR1 MDHEN, CDR2 SYDVKM. Between the trimmed V and J ends, which lost 7 bases and 4 bases, there was a span of 14 bases. The CDR3 consists of 13 residues. The CDR3 spells CASTQTRRYEQYF. CDR3 sequence (DNA): TGTGCCAGCACCCAGACTAGGAGGTACGAGCAGTACTTC. The complete variable domain, with remaining parts taken from reference TRBV28 and TRBJ2-7, reads DVKVTQSSRYLVKRTGEKVFLECVQDMDHENMFWYRQDPGLGLRLIYFSYDVKMKEKGDIPEGYSVSREKKERFSLILESASTNQTSMYLCASTQTRRYEQYFGPGTRLTVT.

The chain couples TRBV2 to TRBJ2-7; 10 bases agree with TRBD1. J was trimmed by 1 base and V by 11 bases; bases with no gene match: 5. The CDR3 has 13 residues. Germline values: CDR1 SNHLY, CDR2 FYNNEI. The CDR3 nucleotides read TGTGCCGGGCGGGACAGGGGTTCCTACGAGCAGTACTTC. It specifies CAGRDRGSYEQYF.

The chain has TRBV4-1 and TRBJ2-7, with D unclear. Per the germline V gene, CDR1 is MGHRA and CDR2 is YSYEKL. The CDR3 loop spans 15 amino acids. Trimming took off 1 base at V and 1 base at J, with 11 bases between the two ends. The CDR3 protein is CASSQVPTQSYEQYF. DNA for the CDR3: TGCGCCAGCAGCCAAGTACCCACACAGTCCTACGAGCAGTACTTC.

The chain recombines TRBV6-5 with TRBJ2-7; 12 bases agree with TRBD2. The CDR3 is 15 amino acids. CDR1 and CDR2 (germline): MNHEY, SVGAGI. V shed 8 bases and J 4 bases; nucleotides not matched to a gene: 9. For the CDR3, the DNA is TGTGCCAGCTCATTTCGCCTAGCGGGAGGGTACGAGCAGTACTTC. It yields the protein CASSFRLAGGYEQYF.

The chain carries TRBV5-1 and TRBJ2-2, with D perhaps matching TRBD1 (5 bases). The CDR3 length is 16 residues. From germline, CDR1 is SGHRS and CDR2 YFSETQ. Between the trimmed V and J ends, which lost 0 bases and 5 bases, there was a span of 14 bases. The CDR3: CASSLGQIRGTGELFF. The CDR3 coding sequence is TGCGCCAGCAGCTTGGGACAGATACGCGGTACCGGGGAGCTGTTTTTT.